The rows below give T cell receptor beta chains drawn from one sample of a study of Graves' ophthalmopathy and Graves' hyperthyroidism. Via MiXCR, TCRdb re-called the multiplex PCR reads, giving one row per CDR3 protein. The table shows about 500,000 distinct CDR3 sequences, with around 14% occurring only once. The material sequenced was blood. Receptors were obtained from a woman aged 25 to 39 with Graves' ophthalmopathy. Both conserved end residues are part of each CDR3. The D gene is left open where the match is weak. Clone size is shown for a subset of rows, as once, few, many or a class of expanded clone.

D gene	clone size	V gene	J gene	CDR3 DNA	CDR3 protein
-	many	TRBV27	TRBJ1-6	TGTGCCAGCAGTCCCCGGGACACCTATAATTCACCCCTCCACTTT	CASSPRDTYNSPLHF
-	few	TRBV12-3/TRBV12-4	TRBJ2-5	TGTGCCAGCAGTGCGAGAACAGTGCAAGAGACCCAGTACTTC	CASSARTVQETQYF
-	many	TRBV19	TRBJ1-2	TGTGCCAGCTCGGGGGGCCGAGGCTACACCTTC	CASSGGRGYTF
TRBD1	many	TRBV28	TRBJ1-1	TGTGCCAGCAGTTTGCCAGCTCCGGACAGGGGGGGCACTGAAGCTTTCTTT	CASSLPAPDRGGTEAFF
-	-	TRBV2	TRBJ2-5	TGTGCCAGCGCATGGGTCCGGGAGACCCAGTACTTC	CASAWVRETQYF
-	many	TRBV11-2	TRBJ1-5	TGTGCCAGCAGCTTAGACCCGATGAGCAATCAGCCCCAGCATTTT	CASSLDPMSNQPQHF
-	-	TRBV28	TRBJ2-7	TGTGCCAGCAGAGTCGGGTTAGGGAGAGGGTACGAGCAGTACTTC	CASRVGLGRGYEQYF
TRBD2	many	TRBV28	TRBJ2-5	TGTGCCAGCAGTTTCTTCGGCGGGGGACTCCAAGAGACCCAGTACTTC	CASSFFGGGLQETQYF
-	few	TRBV5-1	TRBJ2-7	TGCGCCAGCAGCTTGGCCGCGGGCGCGGCCCCCTACGAGCAGTACTTC	CASSLAAGAAPYEQYF
-	few	TRBV7-2	TRBJ2-2	TGTGCCAGCAGCAAGGGGGTAACCGGGGAGCTGTTTTTT	CASSKGVTGELFF
-	few	TRBV11-2	TRBJ2-4	TGTGCCAGCAGCACACAATCCGTTAACAGGGCTCAGTACTTC	CASSTQSVNRAQYF
TRBD1	many	TRBV6-5	TRBJ2-7	TGTGCCAGCAGTTACTCCGGGACAGTCGGCGAGCAGTACTTC	CASSYSGTVGEQYF
-	-	TRBV10-3	TRBJ1-5	TGTGCCATTTCGAGCAGGGCTAGCAATCAGCCCCAGCATTTT	CAISSRASNQPQHF
TRBD2	many	TRBV12-3/TRBV12-4	TRBJ2-2	TGTGCCAGCAGTTTGGGAGGGCACCCGCGCGAGCTGTTTTTT	CASSLGGHPRELFF
TRBD1	many	TRBV6-5	TRBJ2-7	TGTGCCAGCGAGGGACAGTACTACGAGCAGTACTTC	CASEGQYYEQYF
-	many	TRBV7-9	TRBJ1-2	TGTGCCAGCAGCTTAGCGACCGGCTACACCTTC	CASSLATGYTF
-	many	TRBV6-1	TRBJ1-1	TGTGCCAGCAGTGAAGCGGGGGAGGCTGAAGCTTTCTTT	CASSEAGEAEAFF
TRBD1	many	TRBV6-5	TRBJ2-5	TGTGCCAGCAGTCCCACCGGGACAGGTTGGGAGACCCAGTACTTC	CASSPTGTGWETQYF